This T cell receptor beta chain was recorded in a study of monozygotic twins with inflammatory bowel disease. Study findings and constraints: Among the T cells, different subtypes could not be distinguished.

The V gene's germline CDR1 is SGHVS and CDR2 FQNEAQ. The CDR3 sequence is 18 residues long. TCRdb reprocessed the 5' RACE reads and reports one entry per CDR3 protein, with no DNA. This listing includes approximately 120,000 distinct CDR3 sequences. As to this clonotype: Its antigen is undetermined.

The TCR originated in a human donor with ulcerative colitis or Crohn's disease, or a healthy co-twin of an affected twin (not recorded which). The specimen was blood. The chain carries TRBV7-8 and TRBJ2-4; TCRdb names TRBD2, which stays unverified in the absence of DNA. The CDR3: CASSPLAGGGSSGNIQYF.